The 10 T cell receptor beta chains reported below all come from one sample, sequenced in a study of cytomegalovirus exposure and HLA in healthy donors. The PCR made use of 60 Vbeta and 13 Jbeta primers. Clones were sequenced by immunoSEQ multiplex PCR, and TCRdb holds only the in-frame ones, with some missing. The sample contains 120,000 or so clones, more than 60% of which appear only once. Sequencing used PBMCs. These receptors all come from a woman aged 40-49 years in good health and CMV-seropositive.

This chain joins TRBV7-2 and TRBJ1-1; no clear D gene. Looked up from germline, CDR1 is SGHTA and CDR2 is FQGNSA. V was clipped by 4 bases and J by 3 bases, with 9 bases between them. CDR3 length: 13 amino acids. The CDR3 is CASSSQSYTEAFF. CDR3 DNA sequence: TGTGCCAGCAGCTCACAGTCTTACACTGAAGCTTTCTTT.

The genes are TRBV30 and TRBJ1-1; D not certain. Trimming left V 0 bases short and J 0 bases short, with 14 bases between. The CDR3 spans 16 residues. Looked up from germline, CDR1 is GTSNPN and CDR2 is SVGIG (reference sequence). The CDR3 DNA reads TGTGCCTGGAGTGTAAGGGCAGCGGGAGTGAACACTGAAGCTTTCTTT. It encodes CAWSVRAAGVNTEAFF.

This clone is a singleton in its sample. The chain links TRBV7-3 to TRBJ1-1; 9 bases align to TRBD1. The CDR3 sequence is 15 residues long. Per the germline V gene, CDR1 is SGHTA and CDR2 is FQGTGA. Trimming took 5 bases from V and 11 from J; bases not matched to a gene: 15. CDR3 residues: CASSPTGGNWKSAFF. In DNA, the CDR3 is TGTGCCAGCAGCCCGACAGGGGGAAATTGGAAATCGGCTTTCTTT.

The V call is TRBV5-4, the J call TRBJ2-3, with 13 nucleotides matching TRBD2. V was pared by 4 bases and J by 8 bases, with 10 bases of the junction left unmatched. The CDR3 loop spans 16 amino acids. Germline CDR1 is SGHNT and CDR2 is YYREEE (reference sequence). The DNA for the CDR3 is TGTGCCAGCAGCCCCTTACTAGCGGGGGGGCTGAGTACGCAGTATTTT. Protein sequence: CASSPLLAGGLSTQYF.

This chain connects TRBV5-4 to TRBJ1-2; D remains ambiguous. The V and J ends lost 0 bases and 2 bases respectively, with 20 bases between them. Per the germline V gene, CDR1 is SGHNT and CDR2 is YYREEE (reference sequence). The length of the CDR3 is 18 residues. CDR3 loop: CASSLERRHPPGNYGYTF. The CDR3 coding sequence is TGTGCCAGCAGCTTGGAAAGGAGGCACCCTCCGGGGAACTATGGCTACACCTTC.

The rearrangement uses TRBV10-3 and TRBJ1-3; a weak D match, TRBD1 (6 bases). Deletions cut 11 bases from V and 0 bases from J, with 26 bases between. This CDR3 region has 18 residues. Germline assignment: CDR1 ENHRY and CDR2 SYGVKD. CDR3 sequence reads: CAVSGFGQRALSGNTIYF. CDR3 nucleotide sequence: TGTGCCGTATCGGGATTCGGACAGAGGGCTCTCTCTGGAAACACCATATATTTT.

This clone was observed once. The rearrangement uses TRBV29-1 and TRBJ2-2; possibly TRBD2 for D (7 bases). The V gene's germline CDR1 is SQVTM and CDR2 ANQGSEA. This CDR3 region has 14 residues. The chain's CDR3 is CSGRGGFSTGELFF. For the CDR3, the DNA is TGCAGTGGTAGGGGGGGGTTTTCCACCGGGGAGCTGTTTTTT.

Details on this clone: At one boundary the junction diverges from the germline segment, which might be a read error. The chain links TRBV2 to TRBJ2-7; 7 positions agree with TRBD2. This CDR3 spans 11 amino acids. The germline gives CDR1 SNHLY, CDR2 FYNNEI. DNA for the CDR3: TGTGCCAGCAGTGAATATAGTGGGACTAAATTC. This gives the protein CASSEYSGTKF. Using reference TRBV2 and TRBJ2-7 for the parts outside the CDR3, the full variable domain is EPEVTQTPSHQVTQMGQEVILRCVPISNHLYFYWYRQILGQKVEFLVSFYNNEISEKSEIFDDQFSVERPDGSNFTLKIRSTKLEDSAMYFCASSEYSGTKFGPGTRLTVT.

The chain couples TRBV19 to TRBJ1-1; 8 nucleotides match TRBD1. Unmatched junction bases numbered 4, after V lost 3 bases and J lost 1 base. CDR3 length: 15 amino acids. Germline values: CDR1 LNHDA, CDR2 SQIVND (reference sequence). Here the CDR3 DNA reads TGTGCCAGTAGTATGGGAGACAGGGGGAACACTGAAGCTTTCTTT. Residues: CASSMGDRGNTEAFF.

V usage is TRBV9 and J usage is TRBJ2-2; TRBD2 matches 11 bases. The CDR3 covers 18 residues. Trimming took 0 bases from V and 1 from J; bases not matched to a gene: 5. Germline CDR1 and CDR2: SGDLS and YYNGEE. CDR3 residues: CASSVAPSGGKNTGELFF. In DNA form, the CDR3 reads TGTGCCAGCAGCGTAGCTCCTAGCGGGGGGAAGAACACCGGGGAGCTGTTTTTT.